This T cell receptor beta chain was captured in a study of tumor-infiltrating lymphocytes in primary liver carcinoma. Making TCR beta cDNA involved around 500 ng total RNA and a constant-region primer. Libraries covering TCR beta were generated through three nested multiplex PCR rounds (using a slightly modified ARM-PCR). TCRdb reanalysed the multiplex PCR reads using MiXCR and keeps one entry per CDR3 protein. The profile shows roughly 190,000 distinct CDR3 sequences, about 85% of them singletons. The study, taken as a whole, reports: Researchers report that only about 7-25% of top clones turned up in all five tumor regions. It was tumor-adjacent and tumor-blood pairs that overlapped less than tumor region pairs did.

Notes on this clonotype: Antigen: not known. Just one base apart from a much larger clone, this may be a read error.

Joint extraction of RNA and DNA used about 17-32 mg of bulk tissue that was unsorted. The sequencing sample was made of tumor tissue from primary liver carcinoma. The TCR sequence derives from a man between 35 and 55 years old with primary liver carcinoma and hepatitis B virus infection.

CDR3 DNA: TGTGCCGCAGGGGAAGTCACAACTGATGAAAAACTGTTTTTT. Translating gives CAAGEVTTDEKLFF. The chain combines TRBV28 with TRBJ1-4, with D perhaps TRBD1 (6 bases). This CDR3 is built from 14 residues. The germline CDR1 and CDR2 sequences are MDHEN and SYDVKM.